The source of this T cell receptor (beta chain) is a study of untreated major depressive disorder. Points from the study as a whole: Differences in TRBV25-01 and TRBV02-01 usage did not reach significance. TRBV05-01 (Vbeta 5.1) usage was higher in CD4+ T cells of depressed patients than controls.

The donors were all European-descended. Patients scored at least 18 on the Hamilton Depression Scale with DSM-IV major depression. Excluded: major illness, comorbidity, regular medication, drug use, over 100 g alcohol weekly. With respect to this clone: As yet, its antigen is unknown.

Germline CDR1 reads SGDLS; CDR2 reads YYNGEE. Trimming took off 3 bases at V and 2 bases at J, with 14 bases between the two ends. The CDR3 is 15 amino acids. Repertoires were generated with immunoSEQ multiplex PCR, while TCRdb's copy carries only in-frame clones and drops some. The sample records about 27,000 clones, around 93% being singletons. The V call is TRBV9, the J call TRBJ2-5, with D unresolved. The receptor's source is a woman in her thirties with major depressive disorder. Sample: CD4+ T cells from PBMCs. Here the CDR3 reads CASSGDTLPQETQYF. In DNA, the CDR3 is TGTGCCAGCAGCGGAGACACACTCCCACAAGAGACCCAGTACTTC. The complete variable domain, with remaining parts taken from reference TRBV9 and TRBJ2-5, reads DSGVTQTPKHLITATGQRVTLRCSPRSGDLSVYWYQQSLDQGLQFLIQYYNGEERAKGNILERFSAQQFPDLHSELNLSSLELGDSALYFCASSGDTLPQETQYFGPGTRLLVL.